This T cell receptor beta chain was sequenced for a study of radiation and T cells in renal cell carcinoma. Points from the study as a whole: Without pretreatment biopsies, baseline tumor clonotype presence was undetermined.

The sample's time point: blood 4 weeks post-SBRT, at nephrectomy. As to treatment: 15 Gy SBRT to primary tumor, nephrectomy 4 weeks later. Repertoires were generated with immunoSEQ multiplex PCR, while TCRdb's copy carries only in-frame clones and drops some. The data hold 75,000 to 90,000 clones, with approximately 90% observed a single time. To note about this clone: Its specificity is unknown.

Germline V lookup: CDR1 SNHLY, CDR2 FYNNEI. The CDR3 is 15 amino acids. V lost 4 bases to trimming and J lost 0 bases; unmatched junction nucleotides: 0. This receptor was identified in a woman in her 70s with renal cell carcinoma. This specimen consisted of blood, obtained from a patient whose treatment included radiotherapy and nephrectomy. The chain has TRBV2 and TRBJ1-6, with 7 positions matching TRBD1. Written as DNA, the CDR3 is TGTGCCAGCAGTGGGGACAGCTCCTATAATTCACCCCTCCACTTT. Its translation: CASSGDSSYNSPLHF.